This T cell receptor (beta chain) was obtained from a study of T cells after yellow fever vaccination. The sample holds many counts of this clonotype. Findings and caveats of the study: Booster sampling recovered most clones from primary vaccination (96% CD4, approximately 90% CD8).

Each CDR3 protein is one row after TCRdb ran MiXCR on the 5' RACE reads. The sample contains tens of thousands of distinct CDR3 sequences, 5.5% of which appear only once. The CDR3 extends over 12 amino acids. The germline V and J ends were trimmed by 3 bases and 5 bases, with 9 bases remaining between them. Germline V CDR1 and CDR2: SGHDT, YYEEEE. Sequencing used PBMCs, either bulk or a sorted T-cell subset (CD4+, CD8+, memory, or dextramer-sorted; not recorded which), obtained 15 days after the yellow fever booster vaccination. The chain joins TRBV5-6 to TRBJ2-7; no reliable D call. The TCR comes from a young man who received the YFV17D yellow fever vaccine. The CDR3 nucleotides are TGTGCCAGCAGCTCCGGGTTACACGAGCAGTACTTC. It is translated as CASSSGLHEQYF.